The entry below gives a single T cell receptor (beta chain) sequence along with its context. The data derive from a study of cytomegalovirus exposure and HLA in healthy donors. The PCR contained 60 Vbeta and 13 Jbeta primers. Assay used: immunoSEQ multiplex PCR; TCRdb lists only in-frame clones, some missing. The sample has over 150,000 clones; 79% are singletons. The CDR3 runs to 16 residues. In germline, CDR1 is ENHRY, CDR2 SYGVKD. V shed 7 bases and J 6 bases; nucleotides not matched to a gene: 7. The chain couples TRBV10-3 to TRBJ2-2; 14 bases match TRBD2. The sequence was collected from a man between 40 and 49 years old in good health and CMV-seronegative. What was sequenced was PBMCs. CDR3 in amino acids: CAIIQTSGRESGELFF. For the CDR3, the DNA is TGTGCCATCATCCAGACTAGCGGGAGGGAATCCGGGGAGCTGTTTTTT.